Shown below are 20 T cell receptor beta chains from a single sample sequenced in a study of T cells in Graves' hyperthyroidism and ophthalmopathy. RNA transcripts served as the template for amplifying TCR beta CDR3 regions. During a first-round RT-PCR of the TCR CDR3, the HTBI primer set was used. TCRdb reanalysed the multiplex PCR reads using MiXCR and keeps one entry per CDR3 protein. This sample yields about 610,000 distinct CDR3 sequences, of which approximately 44% are seen a single time; more than 7.5% belongs to the top ten. The sequencing input was peripheral blood or thyroid tissue (not recorded which). The receptors shown here come from a woman between 18 and 29 years old with Graves' hyperthyroidism.

This clonotype occurred once. Sequence at one end of the junction differs from germline and may be a read error. CDR3 in amino acids: CASSLVKTGNAEAFF. CDR3 DNA sequence: TGTGCCAGCAGTTTAGTGAAAACAGGGAACGCTGAAGCTTTCTTT. This chain joins TRBV2 and TRBJ1-1; TRBD1 might be the D (6 bases). Germline V gene data show CDR1 as SNHLY and CDR2 as FYNNEI. The CDR3 length is 15 residues.

Many counts were recorded for this clonotype. The chain links TRBV7-9 to TRBJ2-7; no clear D. Between the trimmed V and J ends, which lost 5 bases and 7 bases, there was a span of 12 bases. The CDR3 length is 12 residues. Germline CDR1 and CDR2: SEHNR and FQNEAQ (reference sequence). CDR3 region: CASSLGRREQYF. The CDR3 nucleotides read TGTGCCAGCAGCCTCGGTCGGAGAGAGCAGTACTTC.

J is TRBJ2-7 and V is TRBV7-3; 15 bases fit TRBD2. CDR3 length: 16 amino acids. V shed 4 bases and J 7 bases; nucleotides not matched to a gene: 8. The germline V gene encodes CDR1 SGHTA and CDR2 FQGTGA. The CDR3 sequence: CASSYGLAGGYNEQYF. DNA of the CDR3: TGTGCCAGCAGCTACGGACTAGCGGGAGGGTACAATGAGCAGTACTTC.

As for this clonotype: This may be a read error: a much more frequent sequence differs by one nucleotide. This chain uses TRBV28 with TRBJ1-4, with 8 bases matching TRBD1. The CDR3 has 13 residues. V trimming: 11 bases; J trimming: 7 bases; junction bases outside the gene matches: 9. Germline values: CDR1 MDHEN, CDR2 SYDVKM. The DNA of the CDR3 is TGTGCCGCACCGGGACAGGCGACTGAAAAACTGTTTTTT. It is translated as CAAPGQATEKLFF.

The CDR3 sequence is CASSSTPGTGAYEQYF. CDR3 bases: TGTGCCAGCAGCTCAACCCCCGGGACAGGGGCCTACGAGCAGTACTTC. The V and J genes are TRBV7-9 and TRBJ2-7, with 10 bases aligning to TRBD1. Germline values: CDR1 SEHNR, CDR2 FQNEAQ (reference sequence). The J segment lost 2 bases and the V segment lost 4 bases, leaving 8 bases of the junction unmatched. CDR3 length: 16 residues.

This clonotype showed up many times. The chain is built from TRBV6-1 and TRBJ2-7, with 11 bases fitting TRBD1. Germline CDR1 reads MNHNS; CDR2 reads SASEGT. The trim removed 2 bases at V and 0 bases at J, leaving 3 bases unmatched. The CDR3 totals 16 residues. For the CDR3, the DNA is TGTGCCAGCAGTGAATTAGGGACAGGGGGCTCCTACGAGCAGTACTTC. This gives the protein CASSELGTGGSYEQYF.

The chain uses TRBV20-1 and TRBJ1-2, with D perhaps matching TRBD1 (5 bases). The CDR3 runs to 13 residues. The germline V gene encodes CDR1 DFQATT and CDR2 SNEGSKA (reference sequence). The V end was cut by 2 bases, the J end by 8 bases, with 15 bases between. CDR3 residues: CSARSYRLGGYTF. The CDR3 DNA is TGCAGTGCTAGATCTTACAGGTTGGGAGGCTACACCTTC.

This chain links TRBV15 with TRBJ2-7; no definite D call. Between the trimmed V and J ends, which lost 9 bases and 4 bases, there was a span of 19 bases. The CDR3 runs to 14 residues. Per the germline V gene, CDR1 is LNHNV and CDR2 is YYDKDF (reference sequence). The CDR3 DNA reads TGTGCCACACTCAGGACCGGTGCGGCGTACGAGCAGTACTTC. This sequence encodes CATLRTGAAYEQYF.

The chain uses TRBV20-1 and TRBJ1-1; 9 bases are a match to TRBD1. Per germline, CDR1 DFQATT and CDR2 SNEGSKA (reference sequence). The CDR3 consists of 15 residues. Unmatched junction bases numbered 12, after V lost 6 bases and J lost 4 bases. CDR3 sequence (DNA): TGCAGTGCCGGAATGGACAGGGGATTTGTCACTGAAGCTTTCTTT. Translation gives CSAGMDRGFVTEAFF.

In its sample, this clonotype was seen many times. Mismatch with germline at one junction end may stem from a read error. This chain joins TRBV15 and TRBJ2-5; D may match TRBD1 or TRBD2 (6 bases each). Germline V gene lookup returns CDR1 LNHNV and CDR2 YYDKDF (reference sequence). The CDR3 totals 17 residues. The CDR3 reads CATSRVEQAGGQATQYF. CDR3 nucleotides: TGTGCCACCAGCAGAGTCGAACAGGCTGGGGGGCAAGCGACCCAGTACTTC.

This clonotype was seen repeatedly, ten times or more. V and J are TRBV5-1 and TRBJ1-2, with unresolved D. The CDR3 spans 14 residues. Per germline, CDR1 SGHRS and CDR2 YFSETQ. The V end lost 3 bases, the J end lost 4 bases, and 13 bases lay between the germline ends. The CDR3 loop is CASSWTAGFYGYTF. In DNA, the CDR3 is TGCGCCAGCAGCTGGACCGCGGGGTTCTATGGCTACACCTTC.

This clonotype was seen repeatedly, ten times or more. The V gene is TRBV19, the J gene TRBJ2-2, with TRBD2 as a possible D gene (5 bases). There are 13 residues in the CDR3. Germline lookup yields CDR1 LNHDA and CDR2 SQIVND (reference sequence). Trimming left V 6 bases short and J 3 bases short, with 8 bases between. CDR3 sequence (DNA): TGTGCCAGTAGAACGGAGGACACCGGGGAGCTGTTTTTT. Amino acids: CASRTEDTGELFF.

This chain joins TRBV24-1 and TRBJ1-2; D not certain. The V end lost 9 bases, the J end lost 6 bases, and 16 bases lay between the germline ends. The CDR3 length is 13 residues. The V gene's germline CDR1 is KGHDR and CDR2 SFDVKD. CDR3 sequence reads: CATLDQAGDGYTF. In DNA form, the CDR3 reads TGTGCCACCCTCGACCAGGCTGGTGATGGCTACACCTTC.

To note about this clonotype: One junction end disagrees with the germline gene, perhaps due to a read error. The chain has TRBV7-9 and TRBJ2-7; maybe TRBD1 (6 bases). This CDR3 is 14 amino acids long. Germline CDR1 is SEHNR and CDR2 is FQNEAQ (reference sequence). CDR3 in amino acids: CANSQDTGTYEQYF. For the CDR3, the DNA is TGTGCCAACAGCCAAGATACAGGGACCTACGAGCAGTACTTC.

This clonotype has ten or more counts. This chain links TRBV20-1 with TRBJ2-6; unclear D gene. Between the trimmed V and J ends, which lost 2 bases and 0 bases, there was a span of 5 bases. CDR3 length: 14 residues. Looked up from germline, CDR1 is DFQATT and CDR2 is SNEGSKA (reference sequence). The chain's CDR3 is CSARSVSGANVLTF. CDR3 DNA sequence: TGCAGTGCTAGAAGTGTCTCTGGGGCCAACGTCCTGACTTTC.

The chain recombines TRBV7-2 with TRBJ2-2; D unclear. Germline-derived CDR1 and CDR2 are SGHTA and FQGNSA. This CDR3 has 12 amino acids. Trimming shortened V by 6 bases and J by 6 bases, and 8 bases separated the two germline ends. CDR3 region: CASSTDSGELFF. CDR3 nucleotides: TGTGCCAGCAGTACCGATTCCGGGGAGCTGTTTTTT.

This clonotype was seen repeatedly, ten times or more. This chain connects TRBV4-1 to TRBJ2-7, with a possible D match to TRBD1 (5 bases). Germline V gene data show CDR1 as MGHRA and CDR2 as YSYEKL. Trimming removed 2 bases from V and 0 bases from J, with 11 bases in between. The CDR3 is 15 residues long. The CDR3 sequence is CASSQRRGTSYEQYF. The CDR3 DNA is TGCGCCAGCAGCCAACGAAGGGGAACCTCCTACGAGCAGTACTTC.

This chain links TRBV24-1 with TRBJ2-2, with 7 bases that match TRBD2. This CDR3 is 18 amino acids long. Per the germline V gene, CDR1 is KGHDR and CDR2 is SFDVKD. V was clipped by 10 bases and J by 2 bases; unmatched bases: 18. This CDR3 is CATGGVGLADQNTGELFF. The CDR3 DNA sequence: TGTGCCACAGGAGGCGTCGGGCTAGCGGACCAAAACACCGGGGAGCTGTTTTTT.

The V call is TRBV29-1, the J call TRBJ2-5; D is possibly TRBD2 (6 bases). CDR3 length: 11 amino acids. Trimming left V 8 bases short and J 4 bases short, with 11 bases between. The germline CDR1 and CDR2 sequences are SQVTM and ANQGSEA. CDR3 nucleotides: TGCAGCATGGGGAGGCGAGAGACCCAGTACTTC. It encodes CSMGRRETQYF.

This clonotype was seen at least ten times. The chain is built from TRBV12-3 or TRBV12-4 and TRBJ1-1; a possible D gene is TRBD1 (6 bases). V was clipped by 3 bases and J by 5 bases, with 19 bases between them. CDR3 length: 16 amino acids. CDR3 sequence (DNA): TGTGCCAGCAGTTTTAGGGCAGGGGCTATGGGGACTGAAGCTTTCTTT. As protein: CASSFRAGAMGTEAFF.